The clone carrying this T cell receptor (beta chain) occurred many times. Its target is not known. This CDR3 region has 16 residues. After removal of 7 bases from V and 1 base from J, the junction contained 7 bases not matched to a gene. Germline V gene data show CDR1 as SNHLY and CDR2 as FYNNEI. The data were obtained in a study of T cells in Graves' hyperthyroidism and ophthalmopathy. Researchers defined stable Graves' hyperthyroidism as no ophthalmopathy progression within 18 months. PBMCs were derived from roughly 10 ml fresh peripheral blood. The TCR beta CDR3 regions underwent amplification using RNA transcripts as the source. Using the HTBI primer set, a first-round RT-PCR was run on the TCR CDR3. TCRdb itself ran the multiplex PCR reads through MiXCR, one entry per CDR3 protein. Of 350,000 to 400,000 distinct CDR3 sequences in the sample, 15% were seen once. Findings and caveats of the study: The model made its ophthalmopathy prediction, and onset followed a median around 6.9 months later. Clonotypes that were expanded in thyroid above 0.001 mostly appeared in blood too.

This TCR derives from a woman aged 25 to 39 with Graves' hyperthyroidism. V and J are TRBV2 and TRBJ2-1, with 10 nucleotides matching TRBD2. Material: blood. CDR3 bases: TGTGCCAGCATAGAGCGGGAGGGGTTTTCCTACAATGAGCAGTTCTTC. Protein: CASIEREGFSYNEQFF.